The rows below give T cell receptor beta chains drawn from one sample of a study of breast tumors, draining lymph nodes, adjacent tissues. TCRdb recomputed calls from the multiplex PCR reads with MiXCR, one row per CDR3 protein. This table has fewer than 200,000 distinct CDR3 sequences, 33% appearing once. Sequencing was performed on axillary lymph node tissue. The receptors shown here come from a female donor with breast cancer. Some clones in this sample may be carry-over from other donors' samples. Each CDR3 is given with its conserved first and last residue.

TRBJ1-1,17,TRBV25-1,CASSEYRTSGWGTEAFF
TRBJ2-7,17,TRBV6-1,CASSERRLGQFAYEQYF
TRBJ2-1,21,TRBV7-9,CASSFYICSAPNTGFYNEQFF
TRBJ2-3,12,TRBV20-1,CSASTGLQTQYF
TRBJ2-7,17,TRBV12-3/TRBV12-4,CASSFATGRAGTYEQYF
TRBJ1-2,15,TRBV15,CATSIGTGRLYGYTF
TRBJ1-4,18,TRBV5-6,CASSRIRGGERGNEKLFF
TRBJ2-3,16,TRBV2,CASSERGGISYNEQYF
TRBJ2-7,14,TRBV7-9,CASSSQQDSYEQYF
TRBJ2-3,13,TRBV2,CASGGQLTDTQYF
TRBJ2-7,16,TRBV27,CASSFLRQGSPYEQYF
TRBJ2-3,14,TRBV13,CASSPRGGTDTQYF
TRBJ2-2,13,TRBV7-8,CASSFSPERELFF
TRBJ2-5,15,TRBV9,CASSVGGGPLETQYF
TRBJ1-4,14,TRBV12-3/TRBV12-4,CASRGDGRNEKLFF
TRBJ1-3,12,TRBV30,CAWHQGSNTIYF
TRBJ2-7,14,TRBV5-6,CASAEGATTYEQYF
TRBJ2-1,14,TRBV4-2,CASSQDRLVREQFF
TRBJ1-5,15,TRBV19,CASASGGYSNQPQHF